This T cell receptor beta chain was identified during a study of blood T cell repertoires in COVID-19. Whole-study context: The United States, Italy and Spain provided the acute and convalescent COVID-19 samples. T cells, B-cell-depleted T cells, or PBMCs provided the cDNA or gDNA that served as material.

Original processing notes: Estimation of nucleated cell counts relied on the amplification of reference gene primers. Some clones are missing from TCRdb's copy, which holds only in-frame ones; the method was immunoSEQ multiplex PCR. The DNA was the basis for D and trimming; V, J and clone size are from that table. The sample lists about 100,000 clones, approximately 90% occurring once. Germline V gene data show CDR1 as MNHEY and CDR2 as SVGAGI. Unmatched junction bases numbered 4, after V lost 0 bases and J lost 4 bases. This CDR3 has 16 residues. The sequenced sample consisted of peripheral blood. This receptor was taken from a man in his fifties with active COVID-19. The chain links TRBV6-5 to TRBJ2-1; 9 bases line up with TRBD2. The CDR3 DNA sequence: TGTGCCAGCAGTTACTCCGCGGGAGGGCCGTACAATGAGCAGTTCTTC. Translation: CASSYSAGGPYNEQFF.